Listed below are T cell receptor beta chains from one sample, sequenced in a study of blood T cells in healthy people across ages. One entry per CDR3 protein, called by TCRdb with MiXCR from the 5' RACE reads. The table shows roughly 550,000 distinct CDR3 sequences, with under 30% occurring only once. These data were also reused for a study on T cells of mothers and their children.

Sequencing was performed on blood. The receptors were sampled from a boy between 5 and 17 years old in good health. CDR3s include the opening cysteine and the closing phenylalanine or tryptophan. The D gene is left open where the match is weak. Not all rows give a size; the values are once, few, many and, for expanded clones, a class.

>TRBV5-1|-|-|TRBJ1-1
TGCGCCAGCAGCTTGGCCGCAGGGATACTGAACACTGAAGCTTTCTTT
CASSLAAGILNTEAFF
>TRBV28|TRBD1|-|TRBJ2-4
TGTGCCAGCAGTCTCTCCGGGACAGGGGGAGCGGGGCTCGGGTACTTC
CASSLSGTGGAGLGYF
>TRBV28|TRBD1|-|TRBJ1-5
TGTGCCAGCAGTTTCGAGACAGGGGGCAATCAGCCCCAGCATTTT
CASSFETGGNQPQHF
>TRBV6-5|TRBD1|-|TRBJ2-5
TGTGCCAGCAGTTACGGTTCCGGGACAGGGATGTTCTTC
CASSYGSGTGMFF
>TRBV29-1|-|-|TRBJ2-7
TGCAGCGTTGAAGGGGACGGTGGCTCCTACGAGCAGTACTTC
CSVEGDGGSYEQYF
>TRBV28|-|-|TRBJ1-2
TGTGCCAGCAGGGAGTCGAACTATGGCTACACCTTC
CASRESNYGYTF
>TRBV7-6|-|-|TRBJ2-3
TGTGCCAGCAGCGTTTACTTTTCTACGCAGTATTTT
CASSVYFSTQYF
>TRBV6-4|-|few|TRBJ2-5
TGTGCCAGCAGTGATACGACGGCGGAGACCCAGTACTTC
CASSDTTAETQYF
>TRBV27|TRBD1|-|TRBJ2-5
TGTGCCAGCAGTCCCCGGACAGGGAGGTTTTTGGATTTCATCTCCGGTCGGACCCAGTACTTC
CASSPRTGRFLDFISGRTQYF
>TRBV20-1|-|-|TRBJ2-1
TGCAGTGCTAGAAACGCATATGAGCAGTTCTTC
CSARNAYEQFF
>TRBV20-1|TRBD2|few|TRBJ2-3
TGCAGTGCCATACTAGCGGGGGGCACAGATACGCAGTATTTT
CSAILAGGTDTQYF
>TRBV7-6|TRBD2|many|TRBJ2-3
TGTGCCAGCAGCCATAGACTAGCGGGGGGGGTGGATACGCAGTATTTT
CASSHRLAGGVDTQYF
>TRBV7-9|TRBD2|-|TRBJ2-5
TGTGCCAGCACCCTCGGGGGGGGAGCCCAAGAGACCCAGTACTTC
CASTLGGGAQETQYF
>TRBV15|-|few|TRBJ2-1
TGTGCCACCAGCAGAGACCGATCGAGTTTTGAGCAGTTCTTC
CATSRDRSSFEQFF
>TRBV24-1|TRBD1|-|TRBJ2-7
TGTGCCCCCAGTGACCCTGGACAGGGGAACTCCTACGAGCAGTACTTC
CAPSDPGQGNSYEQYF
>TRBV12-3/TRBV12-4|-|-|TRBJ1-6
TGTGCCAGCAGCCGGCCACAGGGTCGATTGTATAATTCACCCCTCCACTTT
CASSRPQGRLYNSPLHF
>TRBV2|TRBD2|few|TRBJ2-1
TGTGCCAGCAGTGGGGGACTAGCGGGAGAGAGCTCCTACAATGAGCAGTTCTTC
CASSGGLAGESSYNEQFF